These T cell receptor beta chains were read from a single sample in a study of T cells in Graves' hyperthyroidism and ophthalmopathy. MiXCR was run by TCRdb on the multiplex PCR reads, yielding one entry per CDR3 protein. The table lists 650,000 to 700,000 distinct CDR3 sequences, around 15% of them singletons. Input material: blood. The source of these receptors is a man aged 50 to 59 with Graves' hyperthyroidism. Each CDR3 is given with its conserved first and last residue. The D gene is left open where the match is weak. A row's size may be missing; if present it is once, few, many or a size class.

many	14	TRBD1	TRBV5-1	TRBJ2-3	TGCGCCAGCAGCGACAGGGTTCGCACAGATACGCAGTATTTT	CASSDRVRTDTQYF
few	19	TRBD2	TRBV20-1	TRBJ2-2	TGCAGTGCTAGAGTCCCCGGACTAGCGGGATACTGGAACACCGGGGAGCTGTTTTTT	CSARVPGLAGYWNTGELFF
many	15	-	TRBV20-1	TRBJ2-1	TGCAGTGCCCAATACCCGGGGAACTCCTACAATGAGCAGTTCTTC	CSAQYPGNSYNEQFF
few	15	-	TRBV5-1	TRBJ1-4	TGCGCCAGCAGCTCGAGACCGGGACTGGGGGAAAAACTGTTTTTT	CASSSRPGLGEKLFF
-	16	TRBD2	TRBV24-1	TRBJ2-3	TGTGCCACCAGTGATTCTAGCGGGAGGGCCCGGGGTACGCAGTATTTT	CATSDSSGRARGTQYF
few	16	TRBD2	TRBV11-1	TRBJ2-3	TGTGCCAGCAGCTTCCGGACTAGCGGGAGTAGGGATACGCAGTATTTT	CASSFRTSGSRDTQYF
many	13	-	TRBV2	TRBJ2-7	TGTGCCAGCAGTTACGACAGAGCCTACGAGCAGTACTTC	CASSYDRAYEQYF
few	13	-	TRBV6-6	TRBJ1-4	TGTGCCAGCAGTTACGAGGAAAGTGAAAAACTGTTTTTT	CASSYEESEKLFF
-	13	TRBD1	TRBV28	TRBJ1-4	TGTGCCAGCACCAGGGGGCTTTCCGAAAAACTGTTTTTT	CASTRGLSEKLFF
many	15	-	TRBV9	TRBJ2-7	TGTGCCAGCAGCGTAGATACGGTGCCAACCTACGAGCAGTACTTC	CASSVDTVPTYEQYF
many	14	-	TRBV3-1	TRBJ1-1	TGTGCCAGCAGCCAGAGGGCTGGGAACACTGAAGCTTTCTTT	CASSQRAGNTEAFF
few	14	TRBD2	TRBV12-3/TRBV12-4	TRBJ2-2	TGTGCGGTTAGCGGGAGAGGGGACACCGGGGAGCTGTTTTTT	CAVSGRGDTGELFF
-	14	TRBD1	TRBV20-1	TRBJ2-7	TGCAGTGCTAGAGTCTCTACAGGGGCTTTGGAGCAGTACTTC	CSARVSTGALEQYF
few	13	-	TRBV7-2	TRBJ2-7	TGTGCCAGCAGCTTATTTTCCACTTACGAGCAGTACTTC	CASSLFSTYEQYF
many	15	-	TRBV7-2	TRBJ1-6	TGTGCCAGCAGCGGACGGACAGATTATAATTCACCCCTCCACTTT	CASSGRTDYNSPLHF
-	14	-	TRBV3-1	TRBJ2-7	TGTGCCAGCAGTTACGACGGGTACTCCTACGAGCAGTACTTC	CASSYDGYSYEQYF
-	12	TRBD2	TRBV7-9	TRBJ2-5	TGTGCCAGCAGCCACGGACTAGCGGGCGTTCACTTC	CASSHGLAGVHF
few	14	-	TRBV27	TRBJ2-2	TGTGCCGGCAGGCTGGCGACGAACACCGGGGAGCTGTTTTTT	CAGRLATNTGELFF
many	13	-	TRBV2	TRBJ1-6	TGTGCCAGGCGAGACGATTTTAATTCACCCCTCCACTTT	CARRDDFNSPLHF
many	17	TRBD2	TRBV28	TRBJ2-1	TGTGCCAGCAGCCTATCCTCGCTAGCGGGAGGGCCAGATGAGCAGTTCTTC	CASSLSSLAGGPDEQFF
many	15	TRBD2	TRBV11-2	TRBJ2-7	TGTGCCAGCAGCGGGGGACTAGCGGGCTTCTACGAGCAGTACTTC	CASSGGLAGFYEQYF
many	13	-	TRBV27	TRBJ1-1	TGTGCCAGCAGTCACACCCTGAACACTGAAGCTTTCTTT	CASSHTLNTEAFF
many	15	TRBD1	TRBV6-5	TRBJ2-5	TGTGCCAGCAGTTACACGGGCAGGGGGTTTTGGACCCAGTACTTC	CASSYTGRGFWTQYF
few	12	-	TRBV12-3/TRBV12-4	TRBJ1-5	TGTGCCAGCGCCCGGAATTTTCAGCCCCAGCATTTT	CASARNFQPQHF
few	17	TRBD2	TRBV4-2	TRBJ2-2	TGTGCCAGCAGCCTAGGCAGTGGGGGGGACCGTACCGGGGAGCTGTTTTTT	CASSLGSGGDRTGELFF
few	12	-	TRBV28	TRBJ2-5	TGTGCCAGCAGCATGGATCGGGAGACCCAGTACTTC	CASSMDRETQYF
once	15	-	TRBV5-1	TRBJ2-7	TGCGCCAGCAGAGATAGTAGCGGCGTGGGGTACGAGCAGTACTTC	CASRDSSGVGYEQYF
many	17	TRBD2	TRBV28	TRBJ2-1	TGTGCCAGCAGTTTAGGACTAGCGGGAGTGGACTACAATGAGCAGTTCTTC	CASSLGLAGVDYNEQFF
few	15	TRBD2	TRBV20-1	TRBJ2-7	TGCAGTGCTAGAGATTTGACTAGCGGGTTACTAGAGCAGTACTTC	CSARDLTSGLLEQYF
-	10	-	TRBV5-1	TRBJ2-3	TGCGCCAGCAGGTGGGATACGCAGTATTTT	CASRWDTQYF
many	13	-	TRBV30	TRBJ2-1	TGTGCCTGGGAAACCGGGACCTCCAATGAGCAGTTCTTC	CAWETGTSNEQFF
many	11	-	TRBV28	TRBJ1-2	TGTGCCAGCACAGGGAATTATGGCTACACCTTC	CASTGNYGYTF